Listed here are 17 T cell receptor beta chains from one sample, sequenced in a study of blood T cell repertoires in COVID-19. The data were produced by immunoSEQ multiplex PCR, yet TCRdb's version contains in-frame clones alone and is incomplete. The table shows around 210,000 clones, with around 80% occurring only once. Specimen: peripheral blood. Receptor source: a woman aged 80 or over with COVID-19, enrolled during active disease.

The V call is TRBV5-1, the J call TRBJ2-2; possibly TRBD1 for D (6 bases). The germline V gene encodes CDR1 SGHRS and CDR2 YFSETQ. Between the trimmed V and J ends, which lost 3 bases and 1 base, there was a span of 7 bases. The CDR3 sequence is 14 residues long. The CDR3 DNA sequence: TGCGCCAGCAGCTGGGGGCGGAACACCGGGGAGCTGTTTTTT. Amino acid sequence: CASSWGRNTGELFF.

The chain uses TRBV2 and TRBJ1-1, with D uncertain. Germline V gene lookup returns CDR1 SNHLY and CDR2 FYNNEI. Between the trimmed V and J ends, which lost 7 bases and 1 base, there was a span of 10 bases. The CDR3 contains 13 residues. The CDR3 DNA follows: TGTGCCAGCAATGTTGGGCGGAACACTGAAGCTTTCTTT. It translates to CASNVGRNTEAFF.

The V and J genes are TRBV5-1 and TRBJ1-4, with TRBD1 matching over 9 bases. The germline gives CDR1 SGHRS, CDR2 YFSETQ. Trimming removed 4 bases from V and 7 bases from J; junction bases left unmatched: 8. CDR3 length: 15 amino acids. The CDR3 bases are TGCGCCAGCAGCCCATCCGGGACAGGGTCTGAAAAACTGTTTTTT. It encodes CASSPSGTGSEKLFF.

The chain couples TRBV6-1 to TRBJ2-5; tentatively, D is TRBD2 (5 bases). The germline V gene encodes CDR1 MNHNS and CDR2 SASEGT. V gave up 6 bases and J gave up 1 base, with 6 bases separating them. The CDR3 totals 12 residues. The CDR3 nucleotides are TGTGCCAGCAGGGACTTCCAAGAGACCCAGTACTTC. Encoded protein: CASRDFQETQYF.

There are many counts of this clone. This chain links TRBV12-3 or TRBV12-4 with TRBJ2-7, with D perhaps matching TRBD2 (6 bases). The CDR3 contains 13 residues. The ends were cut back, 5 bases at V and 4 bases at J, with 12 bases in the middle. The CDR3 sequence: CASSPGRSYEQYF. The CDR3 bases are TGTGCCAGCAGTCCAGGGAGGTCTTACGAGCAGTACTTC.

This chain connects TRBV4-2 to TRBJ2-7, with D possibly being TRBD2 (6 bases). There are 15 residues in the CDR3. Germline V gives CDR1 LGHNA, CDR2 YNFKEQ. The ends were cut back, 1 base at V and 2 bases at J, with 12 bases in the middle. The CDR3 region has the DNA TGTGCCAGCAGCCAAGGGCGGGGCCTTACCTACGAGCAGTACTTC. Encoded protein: CASSQGRGLTYEQYF.

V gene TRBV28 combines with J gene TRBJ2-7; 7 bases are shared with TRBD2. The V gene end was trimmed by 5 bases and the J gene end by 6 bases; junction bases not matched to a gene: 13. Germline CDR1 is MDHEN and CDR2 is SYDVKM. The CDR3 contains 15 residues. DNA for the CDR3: TGTGCCAGCAGTCTGGACGGCGGGAGAGCGGGCGAGCAGTACTTC. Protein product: CASSLDGGRAGEQYF. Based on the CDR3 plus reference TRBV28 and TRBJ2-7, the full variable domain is DVKVTQSSRYLVKRTGEKVFLECVQDMDHENMFWYRQDPGLGLRLIYFSYDVKMKEKGDIPEGYSVSREKKERFSLILESASTNQTSMYLCASSLDGGRAGEQYFGPGTRLTVT.

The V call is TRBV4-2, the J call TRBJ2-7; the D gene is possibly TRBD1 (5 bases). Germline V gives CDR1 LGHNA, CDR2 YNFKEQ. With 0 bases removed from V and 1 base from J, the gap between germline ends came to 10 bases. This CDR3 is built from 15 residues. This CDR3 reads CASSQESDTSYEQYF. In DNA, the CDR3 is TGTGCCAGCAGCCAAGAATCGGACACGTCCTACGAGCAGTACTTC.

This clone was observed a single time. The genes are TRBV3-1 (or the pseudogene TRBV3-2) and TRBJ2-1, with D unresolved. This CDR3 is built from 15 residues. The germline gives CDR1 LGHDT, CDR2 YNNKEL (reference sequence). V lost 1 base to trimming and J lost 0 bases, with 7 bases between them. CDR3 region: CASSQGRLSYNEQFF. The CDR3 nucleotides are TGTGCCAGCAGCCAAGGCAGGCTCTCCTACAATGAGCAGTTCTTC.

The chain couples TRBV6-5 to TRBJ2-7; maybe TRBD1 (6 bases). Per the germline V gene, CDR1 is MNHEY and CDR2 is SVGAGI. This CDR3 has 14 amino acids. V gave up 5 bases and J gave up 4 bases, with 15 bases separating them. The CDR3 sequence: CASSHRESGYEQYF. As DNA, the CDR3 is TGTGCCAGCAGTCACAGGGAAAGTGGATACGAGCAGTACTTC.

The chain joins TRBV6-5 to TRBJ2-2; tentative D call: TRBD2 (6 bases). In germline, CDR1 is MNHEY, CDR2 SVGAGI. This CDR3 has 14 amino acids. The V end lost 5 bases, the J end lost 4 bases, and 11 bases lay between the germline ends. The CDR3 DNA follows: TGTGCCAGCAGTACTAGCACGGCCACCGGGGAGCTGTTTTTT. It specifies CASSTSTATGELFF.

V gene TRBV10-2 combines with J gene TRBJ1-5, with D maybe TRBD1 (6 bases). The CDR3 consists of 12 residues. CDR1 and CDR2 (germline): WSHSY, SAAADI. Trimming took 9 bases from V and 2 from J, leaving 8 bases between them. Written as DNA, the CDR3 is TGCGCCAGTTCAGGGGGCAATCAGCCCCAGCATTTT. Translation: CASSGGNQPQHF.

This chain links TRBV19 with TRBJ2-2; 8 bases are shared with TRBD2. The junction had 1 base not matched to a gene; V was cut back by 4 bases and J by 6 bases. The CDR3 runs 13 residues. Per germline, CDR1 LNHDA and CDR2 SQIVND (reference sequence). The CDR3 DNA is TGTGCCAGTAGTAACGGGAGGGCCGGGGAGCTGTTTTTT. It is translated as CASSNGRAGELFF.

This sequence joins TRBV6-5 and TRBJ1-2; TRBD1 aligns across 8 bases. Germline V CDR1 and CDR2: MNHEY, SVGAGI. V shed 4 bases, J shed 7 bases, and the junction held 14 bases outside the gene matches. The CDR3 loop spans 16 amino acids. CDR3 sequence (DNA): TGTGCCAGCAGTTTGGCAGGGGGCGCCTTGGGCAGTGGCTACACCTTC. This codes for CASSLAGGALGSGYTF.

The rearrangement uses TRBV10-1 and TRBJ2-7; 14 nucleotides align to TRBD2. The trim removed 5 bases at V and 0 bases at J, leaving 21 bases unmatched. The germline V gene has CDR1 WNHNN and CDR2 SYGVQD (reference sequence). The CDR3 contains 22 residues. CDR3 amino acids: CASSQTGTSGRGEEGASYEQYF. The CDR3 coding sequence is TGCGCCAGCAGTCAGACCGGGACTAGCGGGAGAGGGGAGGAGGGGGCCTCCTACGAGCAGTACTTC.

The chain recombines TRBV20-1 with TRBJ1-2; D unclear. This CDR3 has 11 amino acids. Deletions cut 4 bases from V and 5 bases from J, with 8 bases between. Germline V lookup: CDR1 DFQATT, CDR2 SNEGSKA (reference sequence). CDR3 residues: CSATHLYGYTF. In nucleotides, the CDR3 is TGCAGTGCTACACACCTTTATGGCTACACCTTC.

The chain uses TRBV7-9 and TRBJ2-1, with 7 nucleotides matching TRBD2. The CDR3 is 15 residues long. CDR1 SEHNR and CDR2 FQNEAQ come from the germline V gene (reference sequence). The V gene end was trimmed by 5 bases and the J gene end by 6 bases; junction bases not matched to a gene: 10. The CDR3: CASSLPGTTINEQFF. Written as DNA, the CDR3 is TGTGCCAGCAGCCTCCCCGGGACTACCATCAATGAGCAGTTCTTC. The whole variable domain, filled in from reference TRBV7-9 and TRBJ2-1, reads DTGVSQNPRHKITKRGQNVTFRCDPISEHNRLYWYRQTLGQGPEFLTYFQNEAQLEKSRLLSDRFSAERPKGSFSTLEIQRTEQGDSAMYLCASSLPGTTINEQFFGPGTRLTVL.